The rows below give T cell receptor beta chains drawn from one sample of a study of cytomegalovirus exposure and HLA in healthy donors. Sequenced by immunoSEQ multiplex PCR; TCRdb stores in-frame clones only, minus some. Altogether some 240,000 clones are present, 70% to 85% being singletons, with the ten largest covering 3.8%. The sample was PBMCs. The receptors shown here come from a male donor in good health and CMV-seronegative. CDR3s include the opening cysteine and the closing phenylalanine or tryptophan. A D gene is named only where the DNA matches it firmly. A clone size is listed for some rows: how often the clone was seen (once, few, many), or a class if it is expanded.

clone_size	v_call	d_call	j_call	cdr3_aa	cdr3_nt
-	TRBV5-1	-	TRBJ2-5	CASSLASRSEGEQYF	TGCGCCAGCAGCTTGGCCTCGCGGTCGGAGGGAGAGCAGTACTTC
-	TRBV28	-	TRBJ1-5	CASSFGGSFNQPQHF	TGTGCCAGCAGTTTTGGGGGGTCGTTCAATCAGCCCCAGCATTTT
-	TRBV6-5	-	TRBJ1-1	CASSYGTGQNTEAFF	TGTGCCAGCAGTTACGGTACAGGGCAGAACACTGAAGCTTTCTTT
-	TRBV11-2	-	TRBJ2-5	CASSLGLGSQETQYF	TGTGCCAGCAGCTTAGGTTTGGGGAGTCAGGAGACCCAGTACTTC
-	TRBV27	-	TRBJ1-3	CASSFGPLGGNTIYF	TGTGCCAGCAGTTTTGGCCCCCTCGGGGGAAACACCATATATTTT
-	TRBV5-4	-	TRBJ2-7	CASSPWTSTYEQYF	TGTGCCAGCAGCCCTTGGACTTCGACCTACGAGCAGTACTTC
-	TRBV6-5	TRBD1	TRBJ1-2	CASSQQGYYGYTF	TGTGCCAGCAGCCAACAGGGGTACTATGGCTACACCTTC
-	TRBV30	-	TRBJ1-1	CAWSVRPNTEAFF	TGTGCCTGGAGTGTTCGTCCGAACACTGAAGCTTTCTTT
-	TRBV28	-	TRBJ2-7	CASRWDWSSYEQYF	TGTGCCAGCAGATGGGACTGGAGCTCCTACGAGCAGTACTTC
once	TRBV18	TRBD2	TRBJ2-1	CASSLLAGGSNEQFF	TGTGCCAGCTCACTGCTAGCGGGAGGAAGTAATGAGCAGTTCTTC
-	TRBV12-1	-	TRBJ2-7	CASSPGTGALEQYF	TGTGCCAGCAGCCCCGGGACAGGGGCGCTCGAGCAGTACTTC
-	TRBV6-5	-	TRBJ1-6	CASRGGGSYNSPLHF	TGTGCCAGCAGAGGAGGTGGATCCTATAATTCACCCCTCCACTTT
-	TRBV7-2	TRBD1	TRBJ2-3	CASRHRGFGYTDTQYF	TGTGCCAGCAGACACAGGGGCTTTGGCTACACAGATACGCAGTATTTT
-	TRBV7-9	TRBD1	TRBJ2-2	CASSHRDRGTGELFF	TGTGCCAGCAGCCACCGGGACAGGGGGACCGGGGAGCTGTTTTTT
-	TRBV7-9	-	TRBJ2-5	CASSLGALQETQYF	TGTGCCAGCAGCTTAGGGGCCTTGCAAGAGACCCAGTACTTC
-	TRBV7-3	TRBD2	TRBJ2-1	CASSLIPSGSSYNEQFF	TGTGCCAGCAGCTTAATCCCTAGCGGGAGTTCCTACAATGAGCAGTTCTTC
few	TRBV9	-	TRBJ1-1	CASSVESRTEAFF	TGTGCCAGCAGCGTAGAGAGTCGCACTGAAGCTTTCTTT
-	TRBV11-2	TRBD2	TRBJ2-5	CASSSWNSGRVETQYF	TGTGCCAGCAGCTCCTGGAATAGCGGGAGGGTGGAGACCCAGTACTTC
-	TRBV28	-	TRBJ1-4	CASSPKRSTNEKLFF	TGTGCCAGCAGCCCTAAGAGGTCAACTAATGAAAAACTGTTTTTT
-	TRBV10-3	TRBD2	TRBJ2-1	CAISESRASGDYNEQFF	TGTGCCATCAGTGAGTCGAGGGCTAGCGGGGATTACAATGAGCAGTTCTTC
-	TRBV30	-	TRBJ1-1	CAWNGGTEAFF	TGTGCCTGGAACGGGGGAACTGAAGCTTTCTTT
-	TRBV6-1	-	TRBJ1-6	CASSERVDAPLHF	TGTGCCAGCAGTGAACGGGTCGATGCACCCCTCCACTTT
few	TRBV5-1	-	TRBJ2-5	CASSLAGAWQETQYF	TGCGCCAGCAGCTTGGCAGGGGCATGGCAAGAGACCCAGTACTTC
few	TRBV27	-	TRBJ1-2	CASSSAGIQNGYTF	TGTGCCAGCAGTTCGGCCGGGATACAAAATGGCTACACCTTC
medium-sized	TRBV5-4	-	TRBJ2-1	CASSLADSSEQFF	TGTGCCAGCAGCTTGGCTGACAGCAGTGAGCAGTTCTTC
once	TRBV7-3	-	TRBJ2-7	CASSLSERGISYEQYF	TGTGCCAGCAGCTTATCGGAACGGGGGATCTCCTACGAGCAGTACTTC
-	TRBV9	TRBD1	TRBJ2-7	CASSLDRGNEQYF	TGTGCCAGCAGTCTGGACAGGGGGAACGAGCAGTACTTC
-	TRBV28	-	TRBJ1-1	CASSQGFTEAFF	TGTGCCAGCAGCCAGGGATTTACTGAAGCTTTCTTT
-	TRBV4-1	-	TRBJ1-2	CASSQEARVGGYTF	TGCGCCAGCAGCCAAGAAGCACGGGTCGGTGGCTACACCTTC
-	TRBV5-1	-	TRBJ2-2	CASSGGRRNTGELFF	TGCGCCAGCAGCGGGGGGAGGAGGAACACCGGGGAGCTGTTTTTT
-	TRBV14	-	TRBJ2-1	CASSQDYGAGAYNEQFF	TGTGCCAGCAGCCAAGATTATGGGGCAGGAGCCTACAATGAGCAGTTCTTC
-	TRBV2	TRBD2	TRBJ2-5	CASSGGLARWEQYF	TGTGCCAGCAGTGGGGGACTAGCTAGGTGGGAGCAGTACTTC
-	TRBV5-4	TRBD2	TRBJ2-1	CASSLSSGVYNEQFF	TGTGCCAGCAGCTTGTCGAGCGGGGTATACAATGAGCAGTTCTTC
few	TRBV5-1	-	TRBJ1-4	CASSLGGGPNEKLFF	TGCGCCAGCAGCTTGGGGGGGGGACCTAATGAAAAACTGTTTTTT
-	TRBV10-3	TRBD2	TRBJ2-5	CAISESGLAGETQYF	TGTGCCATCAGTGAGTCGGGACTAGCGGGGGAGACCCAGTACTTC
-	TRBV7-8	TRBD2	TRBJ2-2	CASSRTAGLAVNTGELFF	TGTGCCAGCAGCCGAACTGCCGGGCTAGCGGTGAACACCGGGGAGCTGTTTTTT
-	TRBV18	TRBD2	TRBJ2-5	CASSPRSQAGGMETQYF	TGTGCCAGCTCACCACGAAGTCAAGCGGGAGGTATGGAGACCCAGTACTTC
few	TRBV5-6	TRBD1	TRBJ2-7	CASSQFIRDRSYEQYF	TGTGCCAGCAGCCAATTTATCCGGGACAGGTCCTACGAGCAGTACTTC
-	TRBV28	-	TRBJ2-1	CASSLHSSSYNEQFF	TGTGCCAGCAGTCTACACAGTAGCTCCTACAATGAGCAGTTCTTC
-	TRBV7-3	TRBD1	TRBJ1-3	CASSPGTGSGNTIYF	TGTGCCAGCAGCCCCGGGACAGGGTCTGGAAACACCATATATTTT